The rows below give T cell receptor beta chains drawn from one sample of a study of blood T cell repertoires in COVID-19. Clones were read by immunoSEQ multiplex PCR, and TCRdb kept only the in-frame ones, dropping some. The data hold 65,000 to 90,000 clones, with roughly 80% observed a single time. Material: peripheral blood. The receptors originated from a human donor in a cohort sampled during active COVID-19. Each CDR3 is given with its conserved first and last residue. A D gene is named only where the DNA matches it firmly. Expanded clones are given a class, and other clones once, few, many or no size at all.

.	TRBV5-1	TRBJ2-5	TRBD1	TGCGCCAGCAGCGCCGGGACAGCACAAGAGACCCAGTACTTC	CASSAGTAQETQYF
once	TRBV28	TRBJ1-2	TRBD1	TGTGCCAGCAGAGGGACAGGGGGAGGAGTAGGCTACACCTTC	CASRGTGGGVGYTF
.	TRBV7-3	TRBJ2-7	TRBD2	TGTGCCAGCAGCCCCGGGGAGGGCTACGAGCAGTACTTC	CASSPGEGYEQYF
.	TRBV5-1	TRBJ1-1	.	TGCGCCAGCAGCTTGGAGAGGGCGAACACTGAAGCTTTCTTT	CASSLERANTEAFF
.	TRBV19	TRBJ2-3	TRBD2	TGTGCCAGTAGTATCATATCGGGGGGGGGCTCAGATACGCAGTATTTT	CASSIISGGGSDTQYF
.	TRBV5-1	TRBJ2-6	TRBD2	TGCGCCAGCAGCTGGCCACGACTAGCGGGGGGGCCTGGGGCCAACGTCCTGACTTTC	CASSWPRLAGGPGANVLTF
.	TRBV9	TRBJ1-6	.	TGTGCCAGCAGCGTAACGCGTTCACCCCTCCACTTT	CASSVTRSPLHF
.	TRBV7-8	TRBJ1-2	TRBD1	TGTGCCAGCAGCTTACGACAGGGCCTTCGACCGGCGGGGTATGGCTACACCTTC	CASSLRQGLRPAGYGYTF
.	TRBV12-2	TRBJ1-5	.	TGTGCAAGTCGCTTAGCGCGCGGACAGGAGCACCTCAAGCGCAATCAGCCCCAGCATTTT	CASRLARGQEHLKRNQPQHF
.	TRBV11-3	TRBJ2-7	.	TGTGCCAGCAGCATCGGCCAGGCCTACGAGCAGTACTTC	CASSIGQAYEQYF
few	TRBV6-1	TRBJ2-1	.	TGTGCCAGCAGTGATAGCGGCCACAATGAGCAGTTCTTC	CASSDSGHNEQFF
.	TRBV6-5	TRBJ2-7	TRBD2	TGTGCCAGCAGCAGGGGACTAGACGGCTACGAGCAGTACTTC	CASSRGLDGYEQYF
.	TRBV6-2/TRBV6-3	TRBJ1-5	TRBD1	TGTGCCAGCAGTCGACAGGGACTTGGCAATCAGCCCCAGCATTTT	CASSRQGLGNQPQHF
.	TRBV6-5	TRBJ1-3	.	TGTGCCAGCAGTTACTCCCTCGCAGTCTCTGGAAACACCATATATTTT	CASSYSLAVSGNTIYF
.	TRBV2	TRBJ1-5	.	TGTGCCAGCAGTGAGCTGGGGGGTCAGCCCCAGCATTTT	CASSELGGQPQHF
.	TRBV7-2	TRBJ2-3	TRBD2	TGTGCCAGCAGCCCTCTAGCGGGGGCCCTCACAGATACGCAGTATTTT	CASSPLAGALTDTQYF
.	TRBV10-3	TRBJ2-7	.	TGTGCCATCAGTGTATCAAAGGACACCGCAGCAGGGCAGTACTTC	CAISVSKDTAAGQYF
.	TRBV7-8	TRBJ1-1	.	TGTGCCAGCAGCTTGGGGGGGGCCCAGGCTCACACTGAAGCTTTCTTT	CASSLGGAQAHTEAFF
.	TRBV4-1	TRBJ1-4	.	TGCGCCAGCAGAACGACTGGGACTAGGGATGAAAAACTGTTTTTT	CASRTTGTRDEKLFF
.	TRBV28	TRBJ2-7	.	TGTGCCAGCATGTCGCCAGCGGGCTACGAGCAGTACTTC	CASMSPAGYEQYF
.	TRBV7-2	TRBJ1-1	TRBD1	TGTGCCAGCAGCTTTGCCCCGGGACAGGGTCCCACTGAAGCTTTCTTT	CASSFAPGQGPTEAFF
.	TRBV2	TRBJ1-3	.	TGTGCCAGCAGTGAGAGGGATGGGTCTGGAAACACCATATATTTT	CASSERDGSGNTIYF
once	TRBV6-6	TRBJ2-7	.	TGTGCCAGCAGCTCCACCGCCGGGACAAACTACGAGCAGTACTTC	CASSSTAGTNYEQYF
.	TRBV18	TRBJ1-2	.	TGTGCCAGCTCACCAAAGGGGAACTATGGCTACACCTTC	CASSPKGNYGYTF
.	TRBV7-2	TRBJ1-4	.	TGTGCCAGCAGCCCAGACTCCTGGGGCACTATGTTTTTT	CASSPDSWGTMFF
.	TRBV7-8	TRBJ2-7	TRBD2	TGTGCCAGCAGCTTCACAAGGACTAGCGGGGGTTACGAGCAGTACTTC	CASSFTRTSGGYEQYF
.	TRBV7-2	TRBJ2-5	TRBD1	TGTGCCAGCAGCGAACAGGGGATCCCAGAGACCCAGTACTTC	CASSEQGIPETQYF
.	TRBV7-2	TRBJ2-1	TRBD2	TGTGCCAGCAGCTCCCCAGGACTAGGATACAATGAGCAGTTCTTC	CASSSPGLGYNEQFF
.	TRBV9	TRBJ1-2	.	TGTGCCAGCAGCGCCGGAGCCACGGGGGACTATGGCTACACCTTC	CASSAGATGDYGYTF
.	TRBV18	TRBJ2-7	.	TGTGCCAGCTCACCACTACGGAGGGGCCGGGACGGCAGCTCCTACGAGCAGTACTTC	CASSPLRRGRDGSSYEQYF
.	TRBV20-1	TRBJ2-5	.	TGCAGTGCTAGTAAAGGGGAAGAGACCCAGTACTTC	CSASKGEETQYF
.	TRBV5-6	TRBJ2-5	TRBD1	TGTGCCAGCAGCTCACTTGGGACAGGGGGCAAAAAGACCCAGTACTTC	CASSSLGTGGKKTQYF
.	TRBV6-6	TRBJ1-4	.	TGTGCCAGCAGTACTGGCAGGGCTTTGGCTAATGAAAAACTGTTTTTT	CASSTGRALANEKLFF
.	TRBV9	TRBJ2-2	.	TGTGCCAGCAGCGATCCTCGCAGCGCGAACACCGGGGAGCTGTTTTTT	CASSDPRSANTGELFF
.	TRBV19	TRBJ2-1	.	TGTGCCAGTCAAACGGGGAATGAGCAGTTCTTC	CASQTGNEQFF
.	TRBV5-4	TRBJ2-1	.	TGTGCCAGCAGCTATCCGGGGGGCGCGGGGGAGGAGCAGTTCTTC	CASSYPGGAGEEQFF
few	TRBV27	TRBJ2-7	.	TGTGCCAGCAGTTTAACAGGGACCTTTAGTTCCGAGCAGTACTTC	CASSLTGTFSSEQYF